The clone carrying this T cell receptor (beta chain) was picked up many times. Its antigen remains unidentified. Trimming removed 2 bases at V and 3 bases at J, with 13 bases between. The CDR3 consists of 16 residues. This specimen belongs to a study of T-cell memory formation after mild COVID-19. Whole-study results and caveats: The study found contracting CD4+ clones mainly in CM and EM and contracting CD8+ clones in EMRA.

TCR alpha and TCR beta cDNA libraries carrying sample barcodes and UMIs were produced by 5'RACE using constant-segment primers. TCRdb reprocessed the 5' RACE reads via MiXCR and lists one record per CDR3 protein. The sample has roughly 40,000 distinct CDR3 sequences, about 6.8% seen once. The source material was PBMCs or a T cell subset sorted from them (not recorded which). V usage is TRBV12-3 or TRBV12-4 and J usage is TRBJ2-2; perhaps TRBD2 as D (6 bases). This sequence originates from an adult who had mild COVID-19 (a few samples of this study predate the infection). Cell type and time point are not known. CDR3 sequence (DNA): TGTGCCAGCAGTTTACCGACTAGGAGATACACCGGGGAGCTGTTTTTT. Protein product: CASSLPTRRYTGELFF.